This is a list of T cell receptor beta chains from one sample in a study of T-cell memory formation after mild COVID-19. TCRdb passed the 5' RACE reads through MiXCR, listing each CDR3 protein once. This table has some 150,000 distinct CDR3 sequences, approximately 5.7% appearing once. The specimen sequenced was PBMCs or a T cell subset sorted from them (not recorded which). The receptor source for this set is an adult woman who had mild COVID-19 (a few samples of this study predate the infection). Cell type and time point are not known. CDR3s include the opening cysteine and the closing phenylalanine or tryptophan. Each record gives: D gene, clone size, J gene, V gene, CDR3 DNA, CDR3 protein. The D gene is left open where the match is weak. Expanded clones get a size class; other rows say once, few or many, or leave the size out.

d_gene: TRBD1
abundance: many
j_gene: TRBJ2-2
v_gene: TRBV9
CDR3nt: TGTGCCAGCAGCCTTAGACAGGGGCACACCGGGGAGCTGTTTTTT
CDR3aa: CASSLRQGHTGELFF

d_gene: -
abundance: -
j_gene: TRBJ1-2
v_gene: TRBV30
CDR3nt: TGTGCCTGGAGTGTAGTGCCCCTCGGTGGCGGCTACACCTTC
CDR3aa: CAWSVVPLGGGYTF

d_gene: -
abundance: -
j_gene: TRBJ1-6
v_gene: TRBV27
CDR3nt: TGTGCCAGTCACATCGGACATATCAATGGGAATTCACCCCTCCACTTT
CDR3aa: CASHIGHINGNSPLHF

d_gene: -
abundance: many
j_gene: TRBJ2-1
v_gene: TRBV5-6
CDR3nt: TGTGCCAGCAGCTCTCGGCGGGTCGGTAATGAGCAGTTCTTC
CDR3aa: CASSSRRVGNEQFF

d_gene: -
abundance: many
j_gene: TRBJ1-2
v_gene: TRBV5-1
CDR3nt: TGCGCCAGCAGCTTCGACAGGTCGCTCGGTGGCTACACCTTC
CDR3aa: CASSFDRSLGGYTF

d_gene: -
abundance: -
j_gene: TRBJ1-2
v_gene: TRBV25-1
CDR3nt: TGTGCCAGCAGTGTCTCAGGGTATGGCTACACCTTC
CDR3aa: CASSVSGYGYTF

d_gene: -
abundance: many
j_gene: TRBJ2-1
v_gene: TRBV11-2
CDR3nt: TGTGCCAGCAGCTTCCGACACCATAGCTCCTACAATGAGCAGTTCTTC
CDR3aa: CASSFRHHSSYNEQFF

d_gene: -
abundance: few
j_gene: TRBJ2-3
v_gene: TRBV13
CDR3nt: TGTGCCAGCAGCTTAAGGTCGACTAAGACGCAGTATTTT
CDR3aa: CASSLRSTKTQYF

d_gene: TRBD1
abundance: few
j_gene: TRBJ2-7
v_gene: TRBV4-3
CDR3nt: TGCGCCAGCAGCCAAGGACAGGGGGCAATCGAGCAGTACTTC
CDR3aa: CASSQGQGAIEQYF

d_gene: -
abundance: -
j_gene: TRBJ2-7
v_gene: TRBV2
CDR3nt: TGTGCCAGCAGTGAAGGCGGGTTTTACGAGCAGTACTTC
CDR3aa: CASSEGGFYEQYF

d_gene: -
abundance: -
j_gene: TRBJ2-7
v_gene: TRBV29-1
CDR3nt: TGCAGCGTTATGGGCAACACCTACGAGCAGTACTTC
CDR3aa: CSVMGNTYEQYF

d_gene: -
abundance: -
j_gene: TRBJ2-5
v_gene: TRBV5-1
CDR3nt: TGCGCCAGCAGCTCTGAGCGGGAGACCCAGTACTTC
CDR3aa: CASSSERETQYF

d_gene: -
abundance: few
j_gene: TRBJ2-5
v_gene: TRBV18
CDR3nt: TGTGCCAGCTTGGAAGGATCCCAAGAGACCCAGTACTTC
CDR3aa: CASLEGSQETQYF

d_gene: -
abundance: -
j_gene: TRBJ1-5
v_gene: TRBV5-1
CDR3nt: TGCGCCAGCAGCCCGGATGGGGGGGCGAATCAGCCCCAGCATTTT
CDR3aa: CASSPDGGANQPQHF

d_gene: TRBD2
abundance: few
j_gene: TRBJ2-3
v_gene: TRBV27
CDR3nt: TGTGCCAGCAGTCCGGGACTAGCGAGCACAGATACGCAGTATTTT
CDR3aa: CASSPGLASTDTQYF

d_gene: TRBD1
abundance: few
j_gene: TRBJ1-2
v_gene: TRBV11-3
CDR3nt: TGTGCCAGCAGCTCAATGATGGACAGGCCTAACTATGGCTACACCTTC
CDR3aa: CASSSMMDRPNYGYTF

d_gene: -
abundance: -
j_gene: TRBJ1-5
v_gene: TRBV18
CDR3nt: TGTGCCAGCTCACCAGCCGGTCCCGCGGGATTTGTGCCCCAGCATTTT
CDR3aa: CASSPAGPAGFVPQHF

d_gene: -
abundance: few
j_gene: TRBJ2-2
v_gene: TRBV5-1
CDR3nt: TGCGCCAGCAGCTACTACGATACTAGTAACACCGGGGAGCTGTTTTTT
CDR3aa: CASSYYDTSNTGELFF

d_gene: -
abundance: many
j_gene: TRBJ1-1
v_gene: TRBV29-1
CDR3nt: TGCAGCGTAACACCCCCGGGCAGTGAAGCTTTCTTT
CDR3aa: CSVTPPGSEAFF

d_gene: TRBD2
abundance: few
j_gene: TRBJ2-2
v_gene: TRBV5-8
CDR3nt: TGTGCCAGCAGCTTTCTAGCGGGGCCCGCGAACACCGGGGAGCTGTTTTTT
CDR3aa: CASSFLAGPANTGELFF

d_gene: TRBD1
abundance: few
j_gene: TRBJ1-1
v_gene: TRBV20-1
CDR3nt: TGCAGTGCGCGGGACAGACGGTTCACTGAAGCTTTCTTT
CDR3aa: CSARDRRFTEAFF

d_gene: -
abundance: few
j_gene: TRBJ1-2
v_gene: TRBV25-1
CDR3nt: TGTGCCAGCAGTGAATGGGAGGGGAGCGGCTATGGCTACACCTTC
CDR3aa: CASSEWEGSGYGYTF

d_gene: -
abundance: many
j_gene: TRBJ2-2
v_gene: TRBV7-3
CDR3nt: TGTGCCAGCAGCTACCGAGTCACCGGGGAGCTGTTTTTT
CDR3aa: CASSYRVTGELFF

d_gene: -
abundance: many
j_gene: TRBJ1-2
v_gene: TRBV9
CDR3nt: TGTGCCAGCAGCCCGCGAACGATTGGCTATGGCTACACCTTC
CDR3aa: CASSPRTIGYGYTF